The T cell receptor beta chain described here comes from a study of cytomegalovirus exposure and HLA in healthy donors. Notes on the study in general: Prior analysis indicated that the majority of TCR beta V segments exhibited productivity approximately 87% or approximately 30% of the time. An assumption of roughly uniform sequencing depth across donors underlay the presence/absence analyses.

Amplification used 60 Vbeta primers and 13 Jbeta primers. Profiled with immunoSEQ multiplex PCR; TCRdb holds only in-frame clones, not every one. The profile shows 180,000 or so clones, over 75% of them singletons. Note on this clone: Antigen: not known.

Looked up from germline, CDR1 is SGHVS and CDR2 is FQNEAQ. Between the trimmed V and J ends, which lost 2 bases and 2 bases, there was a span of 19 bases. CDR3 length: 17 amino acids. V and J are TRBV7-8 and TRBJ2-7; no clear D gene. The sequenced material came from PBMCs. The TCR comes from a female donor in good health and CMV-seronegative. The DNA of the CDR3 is TGTGCCAGCAGCTTACTCTTGGCGTCCCTAGGCGCCTACGAGCAGTACTTC. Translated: CASSLLLASLGAYEQYF.